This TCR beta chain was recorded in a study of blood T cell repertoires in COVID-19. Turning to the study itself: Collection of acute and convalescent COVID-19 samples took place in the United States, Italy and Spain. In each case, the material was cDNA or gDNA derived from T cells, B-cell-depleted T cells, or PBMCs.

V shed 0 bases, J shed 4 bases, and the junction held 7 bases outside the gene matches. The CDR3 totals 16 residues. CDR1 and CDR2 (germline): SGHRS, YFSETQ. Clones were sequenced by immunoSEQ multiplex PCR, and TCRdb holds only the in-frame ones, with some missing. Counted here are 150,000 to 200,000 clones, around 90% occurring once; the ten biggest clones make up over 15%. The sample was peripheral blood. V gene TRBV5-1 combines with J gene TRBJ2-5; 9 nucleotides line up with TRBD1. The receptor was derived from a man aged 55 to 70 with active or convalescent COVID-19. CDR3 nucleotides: TGCGCCAGCAGCTTGGCGTGGGACAGGGCTGGAGAGACCCAGTACTTC. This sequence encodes CASSLAWDRAGETQYF.